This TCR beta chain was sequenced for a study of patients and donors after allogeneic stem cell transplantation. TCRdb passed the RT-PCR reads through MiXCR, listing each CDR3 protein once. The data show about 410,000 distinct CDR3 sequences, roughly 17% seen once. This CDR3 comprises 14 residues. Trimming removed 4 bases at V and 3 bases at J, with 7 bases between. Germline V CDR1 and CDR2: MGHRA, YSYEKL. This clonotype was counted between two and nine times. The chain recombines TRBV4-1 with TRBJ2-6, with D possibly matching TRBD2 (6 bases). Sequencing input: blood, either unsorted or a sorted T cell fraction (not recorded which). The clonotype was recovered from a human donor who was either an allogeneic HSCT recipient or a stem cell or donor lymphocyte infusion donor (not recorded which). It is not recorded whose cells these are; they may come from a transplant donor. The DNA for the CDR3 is TGCGCCAGCAGCCCGGGAGATGGGGCCAACGTCCTGACTTTC. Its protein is CASSPGDGANVLTF.